The 7 T cell receptor beta chains below come from one sample, sequenced in a study of shared clonotypes between healthy human individuals. Assay used: immunoSEQ multiplex PCR; TCRdb lists only in-frame clones, some missing. The table includes roughly 720,000 clones, about 90% detected once. Sequenced: memory CD8+ T cells from PBMCs. Subset reported: CD45RO+ cells pooled with CCR7-negative TemRA cells. These receptor sequences come from a man aged 18 to 29 in good health. Some clones in this sample may be carry-over from other donors' samples.

The CDR3 DNA sequence: TGTGCCAGCAGCGTCTTAACCGGGACAGGGGGCGGAGAGCAGTACTTC. It encodes CASSVLTGTGGGEQYF. The chain recombines TRBV7-8 with TRBJ2-7, with 12 bases lining up with TRBD1. Germline V gives CDR1 SGHVS, CDR2 FQNEAQ. V was clipped by 5 bases and J by 7 bases; unmatched bases: 12. This CDR3 has 16 residues.

This sequence joins TRBV7-2 and TRBJ2-7, with D tentatively TRBD1 or TRBD2 (6 bases each). The CDR3 is 14 residues long. Per the germline V gene, CDR1 is SGHTA and CDR2 is FQGNSA. V was trimmed by 5 bases and J by 6 bases, leaving 17 bases between them. CDR3 sequence: CASSILLGGGEQYF. The CDR3 DNA reads TGTGCCAGCAGCATTCTCCTGGGGGGCGGCGAGCAGTACTTC.

As for this clone: Relative to the germline gene, one junction end is altered; a read error may explain this. This chain uses TRBV27 with TRBJ2-5, with D unclear. CDR1 and CDR2 (germline): MNHEY, SMNVEV (reference sequence). The length of the CDR3 is 17 residues. The CDR3 DNA reads as TGTGCCAGCAGTCCCCTCGCCCCAGCCTATAGCAGAGAGGCCCAGTACTTC. Amino acids: CASSPLAPAYSREAQYF.

This clone appeared a single time. The gene calls are TRBV28 and TRBJ2-3, with 7 bases identical to TRBD1. CDR3 length: 13 amino acids. V gave up 6 bases and J gave up 6 bases; unmatched junction bases: 6. CDR1 is MDHEN and CDR2 is SYDVKM in the germline V gene. In DNA form, the CDR3 reads TGTGCCAGCAGGCTAACAGGGGTGGATACGCAGTATTTT. This translates into CASRLTGVDTQYF. Full variable domain (remainder filled in from reference TRBV28 and TRBJ2-3): DVKVTQSSRYLVKRTGEKVFLECVQDMDHENMFWYRQDPGLGLRLIYFSYDVKMKEKGDIPEGYSVSREKKERFSLILESASTNQTSMYLCASRLTGVDTQYFGPGTRLTVL.

The CDR3 sequence is CASRPNRGISNQPQHF. CDR3 coding DNA: TGTGCCAGTAGGCCCAACAGGGGCATTAGCAATCAGCCCCAGCATTTT. V gene TRBV19 combines with J gene TRBJ1-5; 7 positions agree with TRBD1. V shed 6 bases and J 0 bases; nucleotides not matched to a gene: 8. This CDR3 has 16 residues. The germline CDR1 and CDR2 sequences are LNHDA and SQIVND (reference sequence). The whole variable domain, filled in from reference TRBV19 and TRBJ1-5, reads DGGITQSPKYLFRKEGQNVTLSCEQNLNHDAMYWYRQDPGQGLRLIYYSQIVNDFQKGDIAEGYSVSREKKESFPLTVTSAQKNPTAFYLCASRPNRGISNQPQHFGDGTRLSIL.

The V call is TRBV28, the J call TRBJ2-6; D gene unclear. This CDR3 has 16 residues. V lost 7 bases and J 0 bases, leaving 13 bases between the germline ends. Germline values: CDR1 MDHEN, CDR2 SYDVKM. CDR3 sequence reads: CASTIGPRSGANVLTF. In nucleotides, the CDR3 is TGTGCCAGCACCATCGGACCCCGCTCTGGGGCCAACGTCCTGACTTTC.

This sequence joins TRBV27 and TRBJ2-7; D unresolved. The ends were cut back, 2 bases at V and 3 bases at J, with 11 bases in the middle. This CDR3 contains 14 residues. The V gene's germline CDR1 is MNHEY and CDR2 SMNVEV (reference sequence). The CDR3 DNA sequence: TGTGCCAGCAGTTTAGCGAGTTCCTACTACGAGCAGTACTTC. It translates to CASSLASSYYEQYF.